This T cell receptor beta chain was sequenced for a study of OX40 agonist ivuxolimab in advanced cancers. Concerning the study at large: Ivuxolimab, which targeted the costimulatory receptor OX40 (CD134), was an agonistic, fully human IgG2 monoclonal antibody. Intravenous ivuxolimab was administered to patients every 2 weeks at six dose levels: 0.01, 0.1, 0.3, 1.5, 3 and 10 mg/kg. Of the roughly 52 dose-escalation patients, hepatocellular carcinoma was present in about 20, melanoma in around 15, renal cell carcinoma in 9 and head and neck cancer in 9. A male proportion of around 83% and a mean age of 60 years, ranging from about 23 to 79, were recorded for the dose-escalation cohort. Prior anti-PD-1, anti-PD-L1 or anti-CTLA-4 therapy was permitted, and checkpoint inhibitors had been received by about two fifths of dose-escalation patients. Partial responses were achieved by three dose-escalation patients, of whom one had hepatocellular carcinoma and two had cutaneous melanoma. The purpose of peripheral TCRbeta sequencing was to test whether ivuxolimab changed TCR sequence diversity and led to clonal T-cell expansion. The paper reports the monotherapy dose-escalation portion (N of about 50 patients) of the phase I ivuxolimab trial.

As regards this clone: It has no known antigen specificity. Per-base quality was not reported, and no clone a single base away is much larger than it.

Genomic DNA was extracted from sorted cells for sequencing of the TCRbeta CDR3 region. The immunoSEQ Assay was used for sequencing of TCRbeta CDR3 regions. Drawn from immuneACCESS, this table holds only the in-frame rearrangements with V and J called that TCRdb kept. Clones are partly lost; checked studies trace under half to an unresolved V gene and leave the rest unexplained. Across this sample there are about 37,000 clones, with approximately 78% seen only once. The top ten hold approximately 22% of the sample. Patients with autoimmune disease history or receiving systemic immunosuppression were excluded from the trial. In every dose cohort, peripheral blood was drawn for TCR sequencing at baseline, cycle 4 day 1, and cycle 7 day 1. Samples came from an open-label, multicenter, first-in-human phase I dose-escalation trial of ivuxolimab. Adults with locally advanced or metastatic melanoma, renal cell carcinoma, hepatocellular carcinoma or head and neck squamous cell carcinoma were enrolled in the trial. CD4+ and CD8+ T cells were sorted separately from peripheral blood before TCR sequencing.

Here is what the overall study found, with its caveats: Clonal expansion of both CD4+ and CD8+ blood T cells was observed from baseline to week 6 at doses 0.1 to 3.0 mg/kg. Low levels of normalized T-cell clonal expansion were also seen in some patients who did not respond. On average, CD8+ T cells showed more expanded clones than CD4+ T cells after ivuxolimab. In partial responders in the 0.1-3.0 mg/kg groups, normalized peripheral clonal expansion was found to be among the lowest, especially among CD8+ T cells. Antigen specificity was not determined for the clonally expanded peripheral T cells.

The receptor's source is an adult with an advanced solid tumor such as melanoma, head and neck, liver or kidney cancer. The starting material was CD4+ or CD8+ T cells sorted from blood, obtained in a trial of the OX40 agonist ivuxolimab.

The CDR3 reads CASSLLTTGPMDYTF. The sequenced DNA: TGTGCCAGCAGCTTGTTAACGACAGGACCCATGGACTACACCTTC. The chain is made from TRBV5-8 and TRBJ1-2; 6 matching bases give a weak D call of TRBD1. Based on the germline V gene, the CDR1 and CDR2 sequences are SGHTS and YDEGEE. Its CDR3 holds 15 amino acids, cysteine through phenylalanine. The DNA shown is the 45-base CDR3, in frame from base 1. V is clipped by 1 base and J by 10 bases, and the sequence between their germline boundaries is 20 bases long. This CDR3, with the reference TRBV5-8 and TRBJ1-2 proteins standing in past its ends, gives the full variable domain EAGVTQSPTHLIKTRGQQATLRCSPISGHTSVYWYQQALGLGLQFLLWYDEGEERNRGNFPPRFSGRQFPNYSSELNVNALELEDSALYLCASSLLTTGPMDYTFGSGTRLTVV.